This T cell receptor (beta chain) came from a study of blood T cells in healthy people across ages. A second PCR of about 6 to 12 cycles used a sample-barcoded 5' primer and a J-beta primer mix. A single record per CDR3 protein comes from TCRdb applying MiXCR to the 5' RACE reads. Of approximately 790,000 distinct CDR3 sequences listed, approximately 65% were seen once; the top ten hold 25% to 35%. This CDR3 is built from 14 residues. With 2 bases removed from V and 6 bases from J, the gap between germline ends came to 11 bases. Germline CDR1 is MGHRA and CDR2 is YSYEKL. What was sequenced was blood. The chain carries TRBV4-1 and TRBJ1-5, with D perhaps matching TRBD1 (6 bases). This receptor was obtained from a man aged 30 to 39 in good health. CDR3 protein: CASSQTGFSQPQHF. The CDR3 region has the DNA TGCGCCAGCAGCCAAACAGGGTTCAGTCAGCCCCAGCATTTT.